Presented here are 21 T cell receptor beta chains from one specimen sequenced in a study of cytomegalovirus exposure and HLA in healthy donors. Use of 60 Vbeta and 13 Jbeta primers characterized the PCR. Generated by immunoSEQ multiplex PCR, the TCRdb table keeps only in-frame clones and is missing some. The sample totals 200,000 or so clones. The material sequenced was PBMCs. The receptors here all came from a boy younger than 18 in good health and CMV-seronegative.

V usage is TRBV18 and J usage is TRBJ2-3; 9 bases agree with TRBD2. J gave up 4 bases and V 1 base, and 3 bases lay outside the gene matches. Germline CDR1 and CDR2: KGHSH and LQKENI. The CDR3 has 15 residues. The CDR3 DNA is TGTGCCAGCTCACCACGCGGGGGGGCCGCAGATACGCAGTATTTT. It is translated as CASSPRGGAADTQYF.

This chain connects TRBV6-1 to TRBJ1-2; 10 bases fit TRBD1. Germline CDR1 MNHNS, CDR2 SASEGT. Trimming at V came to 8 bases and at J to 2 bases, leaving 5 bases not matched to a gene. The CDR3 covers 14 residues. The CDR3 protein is CASATGQGNYGYTF. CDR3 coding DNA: TGTGCCAGCGCCACGGGACAGGGGAACTATGGCTACACCTTC.

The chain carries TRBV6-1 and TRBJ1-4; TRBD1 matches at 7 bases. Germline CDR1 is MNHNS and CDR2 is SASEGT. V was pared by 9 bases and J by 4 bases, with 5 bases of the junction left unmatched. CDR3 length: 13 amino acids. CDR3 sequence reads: CASSQGNNEKLFF. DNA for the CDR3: TGTGCCAGTTCACAGGGGAATAATGAAAAACTGTTTTTT.

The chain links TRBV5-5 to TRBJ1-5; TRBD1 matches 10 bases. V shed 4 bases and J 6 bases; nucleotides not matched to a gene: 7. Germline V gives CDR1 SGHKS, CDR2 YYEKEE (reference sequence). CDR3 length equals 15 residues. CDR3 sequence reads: CASSPGTGAFQPQHF. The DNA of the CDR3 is TGTGCCAGCAGCCCAGGGACAGGGGCCTTTCAGCCCCAGCATTTT.

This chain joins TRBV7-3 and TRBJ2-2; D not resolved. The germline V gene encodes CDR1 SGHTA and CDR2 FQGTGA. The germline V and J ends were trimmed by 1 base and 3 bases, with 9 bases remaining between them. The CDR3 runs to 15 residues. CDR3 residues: CASSLMGAYTGELFF. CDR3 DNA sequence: TGTGCCAGCAGCTTAATGGGCGCCTACACCGGGGAGCTGTTTTTT.

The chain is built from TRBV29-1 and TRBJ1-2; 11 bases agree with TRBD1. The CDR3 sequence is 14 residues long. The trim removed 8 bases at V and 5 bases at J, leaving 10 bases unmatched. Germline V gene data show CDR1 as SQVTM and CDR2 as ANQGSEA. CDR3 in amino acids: CSLGMDRGPYGYTF. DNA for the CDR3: TGCAGCCTAGGAATGGACAGGGGGCCTTATGGCTACACCTTC.

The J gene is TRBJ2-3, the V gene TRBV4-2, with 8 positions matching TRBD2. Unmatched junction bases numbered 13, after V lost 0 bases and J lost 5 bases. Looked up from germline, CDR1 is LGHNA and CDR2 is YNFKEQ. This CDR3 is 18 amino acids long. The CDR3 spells CASSQDYFEDGGGDTQYF. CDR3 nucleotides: TGTGCCAGCAGCCAAGATTACTTCGAGGACGGGGGGGGAGATACGCAGTATTTT.

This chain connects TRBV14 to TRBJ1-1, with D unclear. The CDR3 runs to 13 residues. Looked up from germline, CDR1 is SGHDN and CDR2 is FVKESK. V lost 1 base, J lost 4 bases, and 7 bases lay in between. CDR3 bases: TGTGCCAGCAGCCAAGGCCGGAGCACTGAAGCTTTCTTT. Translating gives CASSQGRSTEAFF.

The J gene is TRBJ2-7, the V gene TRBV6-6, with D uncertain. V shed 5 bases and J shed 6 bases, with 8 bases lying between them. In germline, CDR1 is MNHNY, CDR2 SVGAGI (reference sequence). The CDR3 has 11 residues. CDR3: CASSLRSEQYF. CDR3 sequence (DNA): TGTGCCAGCAGTCTAAGAAGCGAGCAGTACTTC.

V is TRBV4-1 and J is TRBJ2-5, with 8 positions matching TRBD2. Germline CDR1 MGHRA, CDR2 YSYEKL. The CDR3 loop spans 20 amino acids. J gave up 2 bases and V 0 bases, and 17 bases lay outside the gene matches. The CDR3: CASSQDWGVAGPLKQETQYF. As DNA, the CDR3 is TGCGCCAGCAGCCAAGATTGGGGGGTAGCGGGACCCTTAAAACAAGAGACCCAGTACTTC.

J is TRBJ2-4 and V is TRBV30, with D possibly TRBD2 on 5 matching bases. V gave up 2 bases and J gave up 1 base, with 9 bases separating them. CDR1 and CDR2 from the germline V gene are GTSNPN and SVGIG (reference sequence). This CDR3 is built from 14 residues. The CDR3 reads CAWSHGIAKNIQYF. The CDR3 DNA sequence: TGTGCCTGGAGTCACGGGATCGCCAAAAACATTCAGTACTTC.

DNA for the CDR3: TGTGCCAGCAGCTTAGTACCCACGCGGGGGACAGATACGCAGTATTTT. It yields the protein CASSLVPTRGTDTQYF. The chain combines TRBV7-2 with TRBJ2-3; 7 bases match TRBD2. The CDR3 runs to 16 residues. V dropped 1 base and J dropped 3; count of bases not matched to a gene: 7. Germline V gene sequence: CDR1 SGHTA, CDR2 FQGNSA.

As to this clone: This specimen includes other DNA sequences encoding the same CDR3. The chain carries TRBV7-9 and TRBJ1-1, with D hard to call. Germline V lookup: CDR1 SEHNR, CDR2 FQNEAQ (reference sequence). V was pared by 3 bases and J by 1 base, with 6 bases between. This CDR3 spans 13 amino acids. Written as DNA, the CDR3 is TGTGCCAGCAGCTTGCCGGGGAACACTGAAGCTTTCTTT. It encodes CASSLPGNTEAFF.

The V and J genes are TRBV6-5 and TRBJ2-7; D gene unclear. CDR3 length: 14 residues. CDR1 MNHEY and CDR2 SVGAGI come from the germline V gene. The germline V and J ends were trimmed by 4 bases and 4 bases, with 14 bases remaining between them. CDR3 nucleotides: TGTGCCAGCAGTTCCCGTCGAGGCGTTTACGAGCAGTACTTC. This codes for CASSSRRGVYEQYF.

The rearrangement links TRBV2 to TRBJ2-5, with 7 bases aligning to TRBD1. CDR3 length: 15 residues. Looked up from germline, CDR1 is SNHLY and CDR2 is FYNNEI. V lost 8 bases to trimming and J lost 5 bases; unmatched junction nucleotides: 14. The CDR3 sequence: CASVRRQGGIETQYF. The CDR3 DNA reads TGTGCCAGCGTCCGTAGACAAGGGGGCATCGAGACCCAGTACTTC.

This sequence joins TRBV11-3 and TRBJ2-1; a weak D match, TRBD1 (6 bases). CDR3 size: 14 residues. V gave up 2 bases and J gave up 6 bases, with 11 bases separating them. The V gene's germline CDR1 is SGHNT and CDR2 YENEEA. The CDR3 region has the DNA TGTGCCAGCAGCTTACCAGGGGCCCCCAATGAGCAGTTCTTC. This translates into CASSLPGAPNEQFF.

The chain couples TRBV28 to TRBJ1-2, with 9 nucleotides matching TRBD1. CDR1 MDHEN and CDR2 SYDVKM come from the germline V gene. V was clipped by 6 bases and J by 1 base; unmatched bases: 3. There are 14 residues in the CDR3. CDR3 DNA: TGTGCCAGCAGGTTGACAGGGGGTAACTATGGCTACACCTTC. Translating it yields CASRLTGGNYGYTF.

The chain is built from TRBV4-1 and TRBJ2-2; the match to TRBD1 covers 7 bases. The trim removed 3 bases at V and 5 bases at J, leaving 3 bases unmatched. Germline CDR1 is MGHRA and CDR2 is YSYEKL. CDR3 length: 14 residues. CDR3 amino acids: CASSQGRGTGELFF. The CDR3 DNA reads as TGCGCCAGCAGCCAGGGCAGGGGGACCGGGGAGCTGTTTTTT.

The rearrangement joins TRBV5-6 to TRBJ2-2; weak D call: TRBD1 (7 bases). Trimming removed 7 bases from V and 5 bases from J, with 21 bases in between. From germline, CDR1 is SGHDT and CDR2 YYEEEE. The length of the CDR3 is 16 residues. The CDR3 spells CASYDTQGGRTGELFF. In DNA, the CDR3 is TGTGCCAGCTACGACACCCAGGGGGGACGGACCGGGGAGCTGTTTTTT.

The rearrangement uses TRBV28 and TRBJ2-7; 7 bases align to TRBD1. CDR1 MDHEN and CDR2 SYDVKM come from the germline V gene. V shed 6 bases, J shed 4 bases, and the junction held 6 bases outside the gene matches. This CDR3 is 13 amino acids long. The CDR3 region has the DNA TGTGCCAGCAGCACAGGGGCCCTGTACGAGCAGTACTTC. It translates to CASSTGALYEQYF.

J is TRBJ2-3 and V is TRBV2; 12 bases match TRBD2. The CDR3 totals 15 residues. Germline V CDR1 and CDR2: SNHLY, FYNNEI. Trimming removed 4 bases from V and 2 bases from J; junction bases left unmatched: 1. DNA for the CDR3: TGTGCCAGCAGTGGGACTAGCGGGGTCACAGATACGCAGTATTTT. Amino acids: CASSGTSGVTDTQYF. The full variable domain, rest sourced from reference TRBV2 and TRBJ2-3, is EPEVTQTPSHQVTQMGQEVILRCVPISNHLYFYWYRQILGQKVEFLVSFYNNEISEKSEIFDDQFSVERPDGSNFTLKIRSTKLEDSAMYFCASSGTSGVTDTQYFGPGTRLTVL.